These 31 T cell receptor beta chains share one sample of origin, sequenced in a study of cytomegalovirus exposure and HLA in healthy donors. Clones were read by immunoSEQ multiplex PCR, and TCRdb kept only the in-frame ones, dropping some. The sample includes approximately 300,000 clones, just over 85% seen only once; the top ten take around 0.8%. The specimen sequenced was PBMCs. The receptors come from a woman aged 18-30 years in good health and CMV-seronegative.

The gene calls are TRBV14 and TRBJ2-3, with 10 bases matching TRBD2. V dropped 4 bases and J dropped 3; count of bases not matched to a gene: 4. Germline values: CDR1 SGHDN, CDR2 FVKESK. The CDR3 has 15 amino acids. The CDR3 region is CASSLPSGRTDTQYF. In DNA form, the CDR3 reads TGTGCCAGCAGCCTCCCTAGCGGGAGAACAGATACGCAGTATTTT.

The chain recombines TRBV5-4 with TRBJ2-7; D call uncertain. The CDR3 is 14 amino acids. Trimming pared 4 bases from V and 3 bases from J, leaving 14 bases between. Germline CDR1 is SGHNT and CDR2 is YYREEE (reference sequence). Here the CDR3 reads CASSTSYSSYEQYF. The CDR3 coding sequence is TGTGCCAGCAGCACATCCTACAGTAGCTACGAGCAGTACTTC.

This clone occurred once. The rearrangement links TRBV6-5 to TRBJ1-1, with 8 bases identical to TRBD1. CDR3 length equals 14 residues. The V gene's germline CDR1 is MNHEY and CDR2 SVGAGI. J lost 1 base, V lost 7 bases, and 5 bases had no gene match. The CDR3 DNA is TGTGCCAGCACCGCCGGACAGGGGAACACTGAAGCTTTCTTT. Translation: CASTAGQGNTEAFF.

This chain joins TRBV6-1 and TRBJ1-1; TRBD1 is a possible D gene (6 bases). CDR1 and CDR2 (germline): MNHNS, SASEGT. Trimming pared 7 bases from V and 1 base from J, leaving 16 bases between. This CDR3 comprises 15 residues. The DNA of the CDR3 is TGTGCCAGCACGGGAGGTGGGGGCTGGAACACTGAAGCTTTCTTT. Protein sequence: CASTGGGGWNTEAFF.

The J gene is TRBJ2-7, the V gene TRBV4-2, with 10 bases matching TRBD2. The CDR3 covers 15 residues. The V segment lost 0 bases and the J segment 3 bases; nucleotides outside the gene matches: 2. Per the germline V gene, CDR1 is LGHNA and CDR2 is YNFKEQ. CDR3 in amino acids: CASSQELAGFYEQYF. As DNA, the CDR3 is TGTGCCAGCAGCCAAGAACTAGCGGGGTTCTACGAGCAGTACTTC.

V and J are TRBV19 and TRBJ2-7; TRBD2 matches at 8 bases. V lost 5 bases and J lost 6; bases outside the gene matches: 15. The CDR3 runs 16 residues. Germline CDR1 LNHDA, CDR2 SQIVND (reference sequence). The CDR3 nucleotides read TGTGCCAGTAGTCCCCCCCCGGGACTAGATATCGCCGAGCAGTACTTC. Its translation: CASSPPPGLDIAEQYF. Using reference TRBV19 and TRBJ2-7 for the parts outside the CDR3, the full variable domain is DGGITQSPKYLFRKEGQNVTLSCEQNLNHDAMYWYRQDPGQGLRLIYYSQIVNDFQKGDIAEGYSVSREKKESFPLTVTSAQKNPTAFYLCASSPPPGLDIAEQYFGPGTRLTVT.

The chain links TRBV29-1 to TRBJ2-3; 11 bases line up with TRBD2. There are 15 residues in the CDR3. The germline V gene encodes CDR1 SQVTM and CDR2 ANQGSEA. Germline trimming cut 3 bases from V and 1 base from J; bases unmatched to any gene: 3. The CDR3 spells CSVDPLAGGTDTQYF. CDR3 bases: TGCAGCGTTGACCCACTAGCGGGAGGCACAGATACGCAGTATTTT.

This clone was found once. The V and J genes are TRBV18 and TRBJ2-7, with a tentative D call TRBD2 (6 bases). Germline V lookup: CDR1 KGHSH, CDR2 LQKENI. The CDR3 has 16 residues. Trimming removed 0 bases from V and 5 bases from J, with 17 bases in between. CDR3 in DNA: TGTGCCAGCTCACCACCGATCGGGAGAGATCTCAACGAGCAGTACTTC. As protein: CASSPPIGRDLNEQYF.

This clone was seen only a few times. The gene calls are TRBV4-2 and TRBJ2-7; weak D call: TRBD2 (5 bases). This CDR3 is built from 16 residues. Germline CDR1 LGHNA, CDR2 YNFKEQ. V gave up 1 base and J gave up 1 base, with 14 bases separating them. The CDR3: CASSQVALDGSYEQYF. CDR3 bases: TGTGCCAGCAGCCAAGTCGCACTAGATGGGTCCTACGAGCAGTACTTC.

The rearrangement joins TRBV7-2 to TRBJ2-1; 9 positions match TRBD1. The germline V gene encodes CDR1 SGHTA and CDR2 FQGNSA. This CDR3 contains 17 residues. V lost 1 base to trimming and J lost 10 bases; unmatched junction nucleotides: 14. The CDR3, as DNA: TGTGCCAGCAGCTTAGGGGGGCCGGGACAGGGTGCCCAAGAGCAGTTCTTC. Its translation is CASSLGGPGQGAQEQFF.

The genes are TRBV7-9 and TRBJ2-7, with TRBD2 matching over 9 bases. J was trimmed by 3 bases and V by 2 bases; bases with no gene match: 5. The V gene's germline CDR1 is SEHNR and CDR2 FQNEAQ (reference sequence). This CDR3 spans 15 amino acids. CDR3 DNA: TGTGCCAGCAGCTTAAAAGAACTAGCGGGCTACGAGCAGTACTTC. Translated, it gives CASSLKELAGYEQYF.

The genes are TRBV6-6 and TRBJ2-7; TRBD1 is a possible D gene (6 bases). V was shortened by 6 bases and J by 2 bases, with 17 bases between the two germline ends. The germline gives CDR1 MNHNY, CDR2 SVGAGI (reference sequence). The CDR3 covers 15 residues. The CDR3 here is CASSRPAGETYEQYF. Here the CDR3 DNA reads TGTGCCAGCAGCCGACCGGCAGGGGAGACCTACGAGCAGTACTTC.

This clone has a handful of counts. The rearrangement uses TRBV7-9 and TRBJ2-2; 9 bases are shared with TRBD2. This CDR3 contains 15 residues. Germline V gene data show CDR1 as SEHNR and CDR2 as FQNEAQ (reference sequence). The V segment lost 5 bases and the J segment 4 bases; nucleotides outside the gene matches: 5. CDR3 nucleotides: TGTGCCAGCAGCAATAGCGGGAGCGGCACCGGGGAGCTGTTTTTT. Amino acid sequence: CASSNSGSGTGELFF.

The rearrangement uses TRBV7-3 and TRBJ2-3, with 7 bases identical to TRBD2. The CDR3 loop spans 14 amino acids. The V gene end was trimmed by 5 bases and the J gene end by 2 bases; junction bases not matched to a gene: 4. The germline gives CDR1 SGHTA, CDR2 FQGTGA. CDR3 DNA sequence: TGTGCCAGCAGCCCAGCGGGATTCACAGATACGCAGTATTTT. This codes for CASSPAGFTDTQYF.

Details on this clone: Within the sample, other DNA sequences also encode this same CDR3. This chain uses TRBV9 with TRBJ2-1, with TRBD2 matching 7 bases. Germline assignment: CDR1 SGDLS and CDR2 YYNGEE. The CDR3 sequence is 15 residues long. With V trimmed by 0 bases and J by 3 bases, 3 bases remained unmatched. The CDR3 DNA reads TGTGCCAGCAGCGTAGGTCTAGCGGTCTACAATGAGCAGTTCTTC. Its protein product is CASSVGLAVYNEQFF.

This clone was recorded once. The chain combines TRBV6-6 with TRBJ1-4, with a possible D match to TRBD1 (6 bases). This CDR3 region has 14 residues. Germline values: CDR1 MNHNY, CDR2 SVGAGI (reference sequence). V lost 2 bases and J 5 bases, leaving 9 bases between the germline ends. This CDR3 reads CASSYGDTNEKLFF. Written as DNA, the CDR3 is TGTGCCAGCAGTTACGGGGACACCAATGAAAAACTGTTTTTT.

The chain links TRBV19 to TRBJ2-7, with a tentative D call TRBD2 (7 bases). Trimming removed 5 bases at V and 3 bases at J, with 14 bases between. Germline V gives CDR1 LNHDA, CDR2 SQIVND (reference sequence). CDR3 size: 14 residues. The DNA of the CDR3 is TGTGCCAGTAGTCGATACAGGGAGGGCTACGAGCAGTACTTC. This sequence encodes CASSRYREGYEQYF.

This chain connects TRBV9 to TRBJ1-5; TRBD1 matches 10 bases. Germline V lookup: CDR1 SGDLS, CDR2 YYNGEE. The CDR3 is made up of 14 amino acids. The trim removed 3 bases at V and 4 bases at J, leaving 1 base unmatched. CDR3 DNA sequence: TGTGCCAGCAGCGGGACAGGGGGTAATCAGCCCCAGCATTTT. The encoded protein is CASSGTGGNQPQHF.

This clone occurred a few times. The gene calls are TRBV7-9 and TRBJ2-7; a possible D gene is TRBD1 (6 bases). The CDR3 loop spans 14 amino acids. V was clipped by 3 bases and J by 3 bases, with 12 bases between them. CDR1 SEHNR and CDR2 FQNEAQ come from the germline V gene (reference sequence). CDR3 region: CASSLGAISYEQYF. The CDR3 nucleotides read TGTGCCAGCAGCTTGGGGGCAATAAGCTACGAGCAGTACTTC.

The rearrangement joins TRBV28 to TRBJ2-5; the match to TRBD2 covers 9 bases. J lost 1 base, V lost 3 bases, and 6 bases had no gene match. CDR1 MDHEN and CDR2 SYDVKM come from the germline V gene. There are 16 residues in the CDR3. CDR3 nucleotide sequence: TGTGCCAGCAGTTTTGGGTCTAGCGGGGTCCAAGAGACCCAGTACTTC. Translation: CASSFGSSGVQETQYF.

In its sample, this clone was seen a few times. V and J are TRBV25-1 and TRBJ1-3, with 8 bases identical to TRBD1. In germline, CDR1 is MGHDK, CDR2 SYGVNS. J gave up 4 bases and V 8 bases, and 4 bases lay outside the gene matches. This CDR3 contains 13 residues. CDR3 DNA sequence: TGTGCCAGCGCGACAGGGGCGGGAAACACCATATATTTT. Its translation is CASATGAGNTIYF.

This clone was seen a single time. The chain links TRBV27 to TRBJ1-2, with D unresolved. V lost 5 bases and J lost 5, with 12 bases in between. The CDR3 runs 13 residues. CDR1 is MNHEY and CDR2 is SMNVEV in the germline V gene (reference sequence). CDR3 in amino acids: CASSPGGGYGYTF. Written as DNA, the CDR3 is TGTGCCAGCAGTCCGGGAGGAGGGTATGGCTACACCTTC.

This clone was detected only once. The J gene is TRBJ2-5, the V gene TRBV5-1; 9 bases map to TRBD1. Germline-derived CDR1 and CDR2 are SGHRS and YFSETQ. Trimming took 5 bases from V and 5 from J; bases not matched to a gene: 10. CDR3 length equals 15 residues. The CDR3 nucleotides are TGCGCCAGCAGACTGGGACAGGGTGGCTCGGAGACCCAGTACTTC. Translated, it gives CASRLGQGGSETQYF.

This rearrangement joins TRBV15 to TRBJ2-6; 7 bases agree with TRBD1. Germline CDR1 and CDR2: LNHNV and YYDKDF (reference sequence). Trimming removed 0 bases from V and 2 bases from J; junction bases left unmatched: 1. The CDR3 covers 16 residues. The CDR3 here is CATSRETGAGANVLTF. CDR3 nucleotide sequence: TGTGCCACCAGCAGAGAAACAGGGGCTGGGGCCAACGTCCTGACTTTC.

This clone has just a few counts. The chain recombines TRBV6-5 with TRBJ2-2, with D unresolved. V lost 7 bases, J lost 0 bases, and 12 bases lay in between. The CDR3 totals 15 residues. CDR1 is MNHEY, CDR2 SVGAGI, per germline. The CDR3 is CASTFLGANTGELFF. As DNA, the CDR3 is TGTGCCAGCACCTTTCTAGGAGCGAACACCGGGGAGCTGTTTTTT.

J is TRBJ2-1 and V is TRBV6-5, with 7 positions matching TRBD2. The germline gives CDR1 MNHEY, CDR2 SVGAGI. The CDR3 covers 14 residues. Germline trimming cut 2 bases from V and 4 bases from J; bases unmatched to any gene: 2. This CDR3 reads CASSYGRGYNEQFF. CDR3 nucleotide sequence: TGTGCCAGCAGTTACGGGCGGGGGTACAATGAGCAGTTCTTC.

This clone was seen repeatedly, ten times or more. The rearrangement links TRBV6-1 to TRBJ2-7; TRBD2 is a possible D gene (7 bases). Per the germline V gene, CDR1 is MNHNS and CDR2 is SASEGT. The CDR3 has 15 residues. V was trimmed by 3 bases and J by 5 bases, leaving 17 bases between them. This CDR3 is CASSEEGGSVHEQYF. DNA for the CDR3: TGTGCCAGCAGTGAGGAGGGGGGGAGCGTACACGAGCAGTACTTC.

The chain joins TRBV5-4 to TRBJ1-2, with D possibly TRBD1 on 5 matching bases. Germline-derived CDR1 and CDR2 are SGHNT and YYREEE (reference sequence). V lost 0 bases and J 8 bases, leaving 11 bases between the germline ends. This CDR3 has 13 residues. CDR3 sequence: CASSLAGGKGYTF. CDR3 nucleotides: TGTGCCAGCAGCTTGGCGGGGGGTAAGGGCTACACCTTC.

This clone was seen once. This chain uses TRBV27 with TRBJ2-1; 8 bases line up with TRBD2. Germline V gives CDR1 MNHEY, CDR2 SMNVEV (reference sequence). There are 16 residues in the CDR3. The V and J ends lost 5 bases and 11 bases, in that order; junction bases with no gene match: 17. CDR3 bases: TGTGCCAGCAGTCTAAGGCCCATGGGGACTAGTGCCCAGCAGTTCTTC. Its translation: CASSLRPMGTSAQQFF.

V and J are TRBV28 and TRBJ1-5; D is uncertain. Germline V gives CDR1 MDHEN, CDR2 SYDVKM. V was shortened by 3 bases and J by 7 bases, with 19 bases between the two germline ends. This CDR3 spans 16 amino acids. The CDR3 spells CASSFPRAGSGQPQHF. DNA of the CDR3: TGTGCCAGCAGTTTCCCACGGGCGGGGAGCGGACAGCCCCAGCATTTT.

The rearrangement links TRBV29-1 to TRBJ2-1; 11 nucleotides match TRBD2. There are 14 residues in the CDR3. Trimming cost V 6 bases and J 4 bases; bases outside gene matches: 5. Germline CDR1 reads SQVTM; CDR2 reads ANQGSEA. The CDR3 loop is CSVRGTSGYNEQFF. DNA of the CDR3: TGCAGCGTCCGAGGGACTAGCGGATACAATGAGCAGTTCTTC.